Listed here is a single T cell receptor (beta chain). The sample is drawn from a study of cytomegalovirus exposure and HLA in healthy donors. The PCR ran on 60 Vbeta and 13 Jbeta primers. Profiled with immunoSEQ multiplex PCR; TCRdb holds only in-frame clones, not every one. Of 90,000 to 140,000 clones in the sample, roughly 79% are singletons; the top ten hold approximately 5.6%. This CDR3 contains 15 residues. V lost 2 bases to trimming and J lost 5 bases, with 15 bases between them. Germline V lookup: CDR1 MNHNS, CDR2 SASEGT. Specimen: PBMCs. V gene TRBV6-1 combines with J gene TRBJ2-5; D is perhaps TRBD2 (6 bases). The TCR comes from a male donor in good health and CMV-seronegative. The CDR3 coding sequence is TGTGCCAGCAGTGAAACGGACGGGAGTGGCGAGACCCAGTACTTC. Protein sequence: CASSETDGSGETQYF.